This T cell receptor beta chain was retrieved from a study of vaccination effects on CD4 cells after COVID-19. Study-level information: It was two doses of either the BNT162b2 or mRNA-1273 vaccine that participants received. Study-wide findings and caveats: Marked clonal contraction of infection- and vaccine-induced clones was seen late after vaccination.

CDR1 is LGHDT and CDR2 is YNNKEL in the germline V gene (reference sequence). Trimming took off 1 base at V and 1 base at J, with 8 bases between the two ends. CDR3 length: 15 amino acids. Assay used: immunoSEQ multiplex PCR; TCRdb lists only in-frame clones, some missing. The data contain under 30,000 clones, 76% of them seen just once; the ten biggest clones take up around a tenth. This clone was counted between two and nine times. Its target is unknown. ViraFEST expansion of antigen-specific CD4+ T cells with viral peptide pools preceded sequencing. The culture ran for approximately 10 days, and then CD4+ T cells were isolated. Absence of prior SARS-CoV-2 infection characterized the vaccine recipients, who showed negative nucleocapsid antibodies. After 1.8 million or so PBMC were placed in each well, they were cultured with roughly 11 IU/ml IL-2 and approximately 9.6 ug/ml peptides. At days 3 and 7, half of the medium was exchanged for IL-2 medium.

The sequence derives from a human donor who received a COVID-19 vaccine. The sample in question was CD4+ T cells from PBMCs cultured with HCoV-NL63 spike peptides, obtained before COVID-19 vaccination. The chain links TRBV3-1 (or the pseudogene TRBV3-2) to TRBJ1-3; D remains ambiguous. This chain's CDR3 is CASSQGGFSGNTIYF. The CDR3 coding sequence is TGTGCCAGCAGCCAAGGTGGCTTTTCTGGAAACACCATATATTTT.